This T cell receptor beta chain was found in a study of CD8+ T cells in alopecia areata. Study details: Treated patients received oral tofacitinib, 5 to 10 mg twice daily.

TCR sequencing used cDNA made by reverse transcription of extracted RNA. Assay used: immunoSEQ multiplex PCR; TCRdb lists only in-frame clones, some missing. The top ten hold 0.99% of the sample, which has 140,000 to 150,000 clones, roughly 46% seen once. Per germline, CDR1 SGHAT and CDR2 FQNNGV. This CDR3 is built from 14 residues. Deletions cut 4 bases from V and 4 bases from J, with 8 bases between. The chain combines TRBV11-2 with TRBJ2-6; D call uncertain. The TCR was taken from a human donor with alopecia areata. Sequenced material: CD4+ T cells sorted from blood, taken at week 0. In DNA, the CDR3 is TGTGCCAGCAGCTCCCCGGTAGGGGCCAACGTCCTGACTTTC. This encodes CASSSPVGANVLTF.